Below, 20 T cell receptor beta chains from the same sample are listed, as sequenced in a study of cytomegalovirus exposure and HLA in healthy donors. It was with 60 Vbeta and 13 Jbeta primers that the PCR ran. Repertoires were generated with immunoSEQ multiplex PCR, while TCRdb's copy carries only in-frame clones and drops some. The table shows fewer than 130,000 clones, with more than 65% occurring only once. Sequencing was done on a sample of PBMCs. These receptors came from a man aged 25 to 40 in good health and CMV-seropositive.

DNA for the CDR3: TGTGCCAGCAGTTTCACAGGGGACCACAATGAGCAGTTCTTC. Residues: CASSFTGDHNEQFF. This chain uses TRBV27 with TRBJ2-1; 7 nucleotides agree with TRBD1. Germline V lookup: CDR1 MNHEY, CDR2 SMNVEV (reference sequence). The CDR3 is made up of 14 amino acids. V gave up 3 bases and J gave up 5 bases; unmatched junction bases: 4.

The gene calls are TRBV7-8 and TRBJ2-5; no definite D call. CDR1 and CDR2 (germline): SGHVS, FQNEAQ. The CDR3 consists of 13 residues. Trimming removed 1 base from V and 4 bases from J, with 7 bases in between. CDR3 DNA sequence: TGTGCCAGCAGCTTAGTAAACGGAGAGACCCAGTACTTC. It yields the protein CASSLVNGETQYF.

This chain links TRBV6-5 with TRBJ2-3; TRBD1 aligns across 9 bases. V lost 7 bases and J lost 8; bases outside the gene matches: 13. This CDR3 comprises 15 residues. Germline V gives CDR1 MNHEY, CDR2 SVGAGI. CDR3 protein: CASILSGTGSGTQYF. The CDR3 nucleotides read TGTGCCAGCATCCTATCCGGGACAGGGTCCGGTACGCAGTATTTT.

This sequence joins TRBV2 and TRBJ1-6; D perhaps matches TRBD1 (5 bases). The V end was cut by 5 bases, the J end by 11 bases, with 10 bases between. The CDR3 runs 12 residues. Germline V CDR1 and CDR2: SNHLY, FYNNEI. The CDR3 is CASSPQGTPLHF. The CDR3 coding sequence is TGTGCCAGCAGTCCCCAGGGAACACCCCTCCACTTT.

The V gene is TRBV5-1, the J gene TRBJ2-3; 7 nucleotides match TRBD2. Looked up from germline, CDR1 is SGHRS and CDR2 is YFSETQ. V was pared by 2 bases and J by 2 bases, with 8 bases of the junction left unmatched. This CDR3 is 16 amino acids long. Written as DNA, the CDR3 is TGCGCCAGCAGCTTCACCCTAGCGGCACACACAGATACGCAGTATTTT. Translating it yields CASSFTLAAHTDTQYF.

J is TRBJ2-2 and V is TRBV6-5; unclear D gene. The V end was cut by 7 bases, the J end by 8 bases, with 11 bases between. Germline V gene data show CDR1 as MNHEY and CDR2 as SVGAGI. The CDR3 covers 12 residues. The CDR3 DNA reads as TGTGCCAGCACCGCCCTCGGGGGGGAGCTGTTTTTT. This sequence encodes CASTALGGELFF.

The rearrangement uses TRBV5-5 and TRBJ1-1; 7 bases line up with TRBD1. This CDR3 region has 15 residues. The V gene end was trimmed by 0 bases and the J gene end by 3 bases; junction bases not matched to a gene: 5. Germline CDR1 is SGHKS and CDR2 is YYEKEE (reference sequence). Here the CDR3 reads CASSLEGQGDTEAFF. The CDR3 DNA is TGTGCCAGCAGCTTGGAGGGCCAGGGGGACACTGAAGCTTTCTTT.

V and J are TRBV30 and TRBJ1-5; D may be TRBD1 (5 bases). V was shortened by 2 bases and J by 3 bases, with 8 bases between the two germline ends. The germline CDR1 and CDR2 sequences are GTSNPN and SVGIG (reference sequence). This CDR3 contains 13 residues. In DNA, the CDR3 is TGTGCCTGGAGTAGGGGAAACAATCAGCCCCAGCATTTT. This translates into CAWSRGNNQPQHF. Together with reference TRBV30 and TRBJ1-5, the CDR3 gives the full variable domain: SQTIHQWPATLVQPVGSPLSLECTVEGTSNPNLYWYRQAAGRGLQLLFYSVGIGQISSEVPQNLSASRPQDRQFILSSKKLLLSDSGFYLCAWSRGNNQPQHFGDGTRLSIL.

The chain recombines TRBV5-5 with TRBJ2-6; no firm D call. From germline, CDR1 is SGHKS and CDR2 YYEKEE (reference sequence). V was trimmed by 6 bases and J by 0 bases, leaving 25 bases between them. The CDR3 totals 20 residues. The CDR3: CASTHTDQAYQDSGANVLTF. CDR3 sequence (DNA): TGTGCCAGCACCCACACAGATCAGGCGTACCAAGACTCTGGGGCCAACGTCCTGACTTTC.

The chain joins TRBV11-3 to TRBJ2-5; TRBD1 aligns across 7 bases. Germline CDR1 and CDR2: SGHNT and YENEEA. V was pared by 1 base and J by 0 bases, with 5 bases of the junction left unmatched. The CDR3 consists of 16 residues. CDR3 amino acids: CASSLGRQGYQETQYF. CDR3 sequence (DNA): TGTGCCAGCAGCTTAGGCAGACAGGGCTACCAAGAGACCCAGTACTTC.

This clone was picked up one time. The V gene is TRBV28, the J gene TRBJ1-6; 7 bases agree with TRBD1. J gave up 6 bases and V 6 bases, and 14 bases lay outside the gene matches. The CDR3 is 17 amino acids. Germline V gives CDR1 MDHEN, CDR2 SYDVKM. The CDR3 loop reads CASRTRTSQGVNSPLHF. CDR3 coding DNA: TGTGCCAGCAGAACCAGGACCTCTCAGGGGGTTAATTCACCCCTCCACTTT.

V is TRBV5-4 and J is TRBJ2-2, with 10 bases identical to TRBD2. Germline loops: CDR1 SGHNT, CDR2 YYREEE (reference sequence). The CDR3 is 17 residues long. V shed 4 bases and J 4 bases; nucleotides not matched to a gene: 10. The CDR3 loop reads CASSPPLSGGVTGELFF. In DNA form, the CDR3 reads TGTGCCAGCAGCCCTCCCCTCAGCGGGGGGGTCACCGGGGAGCTGTTTTTT.

V usage is TRBV6-5 and J usage is TRBJ1-1; D call uncertain. V dropped 6 bases and J dropped 3 bases, with 8 bases sitting between them. CDR3 length: 12 residues. Germline-derived CDR1 and CDR2 are MNHEY and SVGAGI. The CDR3 reads CASSHSHTEAFF. CDR3 DNA sequence: TGTGCCAGCAGCCACAGCCACACTGAAGCTTTCTTT.

V is TRBV30 and J is TRBJ2-5; 7 bases match TRBD1. The CDR3 spans 15 residues. The germline V gene encodes CDR1 GTSNPN and CDR2 SVGIG (reference sequence). Losses at the gene ends were 3 bases for V and 5 bases for J; bases not matched to a gene: 12. CDR3: CAWRGGQTGRETQYF. The CDR3 nucleotides are TGTGCCTGGAGAGGGGGACAGACAGGGCGGGAGACCCAGTACTTC.

V and J are TRBV7-9 and TRBJ1-2, with 7 bases matching TRBD1. Germline assignment: CDR1 SEHNR and CDR2 FQNEAQ (reference sequence). V shed 5 bases, J shed 0 bases, and the junction held 9 bases outside the gene matches. The length of the CDR3 is 16 residues. The CDR3 spells CASSQAGTVTNYGYTF. The CDR3 region has the DNA TGTGCCAGCAGCCAGGCCGGGACAGTAACTAACTATGGCTACACCTTC.

The J gene is TRBJ1-3, the V gene TRBV15; TRBD1 might be the D (6 bases). This CDR3 contains 16 residues. The germline V gene encodes CDR1 LNHNV and CDR2 YYDKDF (reference sequence). Trimming shortened V by 3 bases and J by 4 bases, and 16 bases separated the two germline ends. The CDR3 protein is CATSRAPGVRGNTIYF. CDR3 DNA: TGTGCCACCAGCAGGGCGCCAGGGGTAAGGGGAAACACCATATATTTT. Complete variable domain (other parts from reference TRBV15 and TRBJ1-3): DAMVIQNPRYQVTQFGKPVTLSCSQTLNHNVMYWYQQKSSQAPKLLFHYYDKDFNNEADTPDNFQSRRPNTSFCFLDIRSPGLGDTAMYLCATSRAPGVRGNTIYFGEGSWLTVV.

This rearrangement joins TRBV19 to TRBJ1-2, with 7 bases that match TRBD1. Germline V CDR1 and CDR2: LNHDA, SQIVND (reference sequence). This CDR3 has 13 residues. V shed 5 bases and J 4 bases; nucleotides not matched to a gene: 4. CDR3 in amino acids: CASSLQGTYGYTF. In nucleotides, the CDR3 is TGTGCCAGTAGTTTACAGGGGACCTATGGCTACACCTTC.

The chain links TRBV6-6 to TRBJ2-3; D not resolved. CDR1 MNHNY and CDR2 SVGAGI come from the germline V gene (reference sequence). The CDR3 has 13 residues. Trimming left V 8 bases short and J 0 bases short, with 9 bases between. The CDR3 coding sequence is TGTGCCAGCCATCCGGGTAGCACAGATACGCAGTATTTT. This sequence encodes CASHPGSTDTQYF.

This clone is medium-sized by share. This chain uses TRBV9 with TRBJ2-4; TRBD1 is a possible D gene (5 bases). Germline CDR1 is SGDLS and CDR2 is YYNGEE. The CDR3 length is 15 residues. Trimming stripped 4 bases from V and 1 base from J, with 12 bases between. The CDR3 spells CASSPTGYAKNIQYF. In nucleotides, the CDR3 is TGTGCCAGCAGCCCTACAGGTTATGCCAAAAACATTCAGTACTTC.

To note about this clone: At one end the junction does not follow the germline gene, possibly because of a read error. The chain employs TRBV7-9 and TRBJ2-7, with D perhaps TRBD1 (6 bases). Germline CDR1 SEHNR, CDR2 FQNEAQ (reference sequence). CDR3 length equals 13 residues. The CDR3 DNA reads TGTTCCAGCAGCAAGGACAGCCCCCACGAGCAGTACTTC. Residues: CSSSKDSPHEQYF.